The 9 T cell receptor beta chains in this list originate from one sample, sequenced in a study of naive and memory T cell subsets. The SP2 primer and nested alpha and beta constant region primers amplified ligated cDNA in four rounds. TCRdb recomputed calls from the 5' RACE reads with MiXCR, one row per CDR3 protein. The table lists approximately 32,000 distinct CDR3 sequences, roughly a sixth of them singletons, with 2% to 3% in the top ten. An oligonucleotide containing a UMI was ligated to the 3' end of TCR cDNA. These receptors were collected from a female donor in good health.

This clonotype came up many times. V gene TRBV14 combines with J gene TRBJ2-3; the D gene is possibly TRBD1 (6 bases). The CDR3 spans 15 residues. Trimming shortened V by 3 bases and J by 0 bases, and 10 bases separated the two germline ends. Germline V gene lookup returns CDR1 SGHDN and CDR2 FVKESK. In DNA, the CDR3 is TGTGCCAGCAGCCACTGGACAGTGAGCACAGATACGCAGTATTTT. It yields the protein CASSHWTVSTDTQYF. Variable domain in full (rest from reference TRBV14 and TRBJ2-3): EAGVTQFPSHSVIEKGQTVTLRCDPISGHDNLYWYRRVMGKEIKFLLHFVKESKQDESGMPNNRFLAERTGGTYSTLKVQPAELEDSGVYFCASSHWTVSTDTQYFGPGTRLTVL.

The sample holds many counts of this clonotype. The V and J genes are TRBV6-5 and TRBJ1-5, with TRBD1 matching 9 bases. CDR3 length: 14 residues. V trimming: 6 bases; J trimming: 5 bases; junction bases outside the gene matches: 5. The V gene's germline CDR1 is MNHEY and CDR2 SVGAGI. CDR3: CASSPGQGDQPQHF. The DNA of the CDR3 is TGTGCCAGCAGCCCGGGACAGGGCGATCAGCCCCAGCATTTT.

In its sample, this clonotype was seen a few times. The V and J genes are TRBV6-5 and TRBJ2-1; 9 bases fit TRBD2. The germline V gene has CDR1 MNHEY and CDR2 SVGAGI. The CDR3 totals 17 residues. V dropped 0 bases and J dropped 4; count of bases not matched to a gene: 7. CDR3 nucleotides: TGTGCCAGCAGTTACTCGCCCCTAGCGGGGATTTACAATGAGCAGTTCTTC. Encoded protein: CASSYSPLAGIYNEQFF.

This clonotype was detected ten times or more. CDR3: CASSIGGSNNSPLHF. CDR3 in DNA: TGTGCCAGCAGCATAGGCGGCAGCAATAATTCACCCCTCCACTTT. The chain links TRBV7-6 to TRBJ1-6, with D unresolved. The V gene lost 5 bases and the J gene lost 5 bases, with 13 bases spanning the gap. Germline loops: CDR1 SGHVS, CDR2 FNYEAQ. This CDR3 comprises 15 residues.

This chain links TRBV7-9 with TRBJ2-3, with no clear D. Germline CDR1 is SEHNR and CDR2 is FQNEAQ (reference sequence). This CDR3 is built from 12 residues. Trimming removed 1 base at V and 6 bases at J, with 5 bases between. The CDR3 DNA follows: TGTGCCAGCAGCTTAGAGTCGGATACGCAGTATTTT. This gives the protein CASSLESDTQYF.

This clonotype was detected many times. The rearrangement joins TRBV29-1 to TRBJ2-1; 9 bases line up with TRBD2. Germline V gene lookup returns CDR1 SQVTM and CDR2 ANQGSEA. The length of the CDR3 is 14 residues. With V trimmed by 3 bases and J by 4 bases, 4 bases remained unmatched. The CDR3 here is CSVELLAGYNEQFF. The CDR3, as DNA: TGCAGCGTTGAGTTACTAGCGGGTTACAATGAGCAGTTCTTC.

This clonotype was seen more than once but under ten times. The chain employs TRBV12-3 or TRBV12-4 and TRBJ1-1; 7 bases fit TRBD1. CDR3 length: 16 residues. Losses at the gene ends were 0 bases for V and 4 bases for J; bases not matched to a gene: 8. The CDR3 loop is CASSLALTGSGTEAFF. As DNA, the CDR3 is TGTGCCAGCAGTTTAGCATTGACAGGGTCGGGCACTGAAGCTTTCTTT.

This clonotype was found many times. CDR3 bases: TGTGCCAGCAGTTTGCGACTAGCCTACGAGCAGTACTTC. The encoded protein is CASSLRLAYEQYF. V gene TRBV6-5 combines with J gene TRBJ2-7; weak D call: TRBD2 (6 bases). The germline gives CDR1 MNHEY, CDR2 SVGAGI. The CDR3 length is 13 residues. Trimming shortened V by 4 bases and J by 2 bases, and 9 bases separated the two germline ends.

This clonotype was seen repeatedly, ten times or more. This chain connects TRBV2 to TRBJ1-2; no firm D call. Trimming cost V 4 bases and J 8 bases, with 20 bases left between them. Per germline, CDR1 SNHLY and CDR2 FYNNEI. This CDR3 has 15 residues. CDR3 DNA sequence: TGTGCCAGCAGTGTCGGGCGGAACCTAATTAGGGGCTACACCTTC. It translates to CASSVGRNLIRGYTF.